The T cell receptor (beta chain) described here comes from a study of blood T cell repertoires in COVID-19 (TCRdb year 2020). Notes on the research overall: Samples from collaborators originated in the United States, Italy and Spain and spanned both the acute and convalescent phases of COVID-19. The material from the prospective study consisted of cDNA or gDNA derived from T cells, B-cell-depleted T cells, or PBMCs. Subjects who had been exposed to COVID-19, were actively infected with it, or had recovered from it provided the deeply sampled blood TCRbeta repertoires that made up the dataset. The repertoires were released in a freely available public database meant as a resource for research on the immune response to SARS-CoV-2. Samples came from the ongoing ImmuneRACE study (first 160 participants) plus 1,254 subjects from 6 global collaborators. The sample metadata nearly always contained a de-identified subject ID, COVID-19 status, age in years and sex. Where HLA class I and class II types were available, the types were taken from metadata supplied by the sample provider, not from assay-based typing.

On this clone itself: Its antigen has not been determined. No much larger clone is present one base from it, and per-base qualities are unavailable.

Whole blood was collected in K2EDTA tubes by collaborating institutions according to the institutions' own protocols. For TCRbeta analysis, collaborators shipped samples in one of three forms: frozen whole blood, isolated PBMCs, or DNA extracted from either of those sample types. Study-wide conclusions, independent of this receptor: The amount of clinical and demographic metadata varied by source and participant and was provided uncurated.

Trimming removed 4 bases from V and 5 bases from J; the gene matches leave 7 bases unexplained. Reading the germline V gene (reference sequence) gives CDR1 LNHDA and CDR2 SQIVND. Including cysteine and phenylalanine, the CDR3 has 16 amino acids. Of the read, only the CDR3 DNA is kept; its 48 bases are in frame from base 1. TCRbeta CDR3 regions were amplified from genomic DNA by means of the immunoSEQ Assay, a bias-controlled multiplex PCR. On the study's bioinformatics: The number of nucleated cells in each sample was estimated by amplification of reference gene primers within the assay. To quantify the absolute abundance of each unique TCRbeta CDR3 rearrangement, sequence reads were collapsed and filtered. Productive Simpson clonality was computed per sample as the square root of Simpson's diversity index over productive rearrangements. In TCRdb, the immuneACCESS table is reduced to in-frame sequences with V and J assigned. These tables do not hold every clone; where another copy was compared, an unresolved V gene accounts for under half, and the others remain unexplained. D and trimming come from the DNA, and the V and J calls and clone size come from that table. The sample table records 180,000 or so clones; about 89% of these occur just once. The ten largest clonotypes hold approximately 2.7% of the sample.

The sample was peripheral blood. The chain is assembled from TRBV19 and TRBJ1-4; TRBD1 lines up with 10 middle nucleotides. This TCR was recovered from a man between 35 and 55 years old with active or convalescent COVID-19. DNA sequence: TGTGCCAGTAGTAGCCGGACAGGGGGATTCAATGAAAAACTGTTTTTT. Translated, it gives CASSSRTGGFNEKLFF.